This TCR beta chain was captured in a study of T cell changes during pregnancy in multiple sclerosis. CDR3 length: 18 amino acids. The V end lost 8 bases, the J end lost 0 bases, and 23 bases lay between the germline ends. Germline loops: CDR1 WNHNN, CDR2 SYGVQD (reference sequence). Profiling relied on immunoSEQ multiplex PCR, and the TCRdb table lists in-frame clones only, not all of them. The repertoire holds over 80,000 clones, with around 95% as singletons. The chain uses TRBV10-1 and TRBJ2-4, with D possibly TRBD2 on 5 matching bases. This sample comprised peripheral blood, obtained in the third trimester of pregnancy. This sequence was found in a female donor in good health, enrolled as a control in a pregnancy study. The CDR3 DNA reads as TGCGCCAGCGAGGGAACGCGGCAGACGAAAGCAGCCAAAAACATTCAGTACTTC. This codes for CASEGTRQTKAAKNIQYF.